The 4 T cell receptor beta chains below come from one sample, sequenced in a study of T cells in Graves' hyperthyroidism and ophthalmopathy. RNA transcripts gave rise to amplified TCR beta CDR3 regions. First-round RT-PCR targeting the TCR CDR3 was performed with the HTBI primer set. TCRdb used MiXCR to reprocess the multiplex PCR reads, holding one entry per CDR3 protein. The data show about 740,000 distinct CDR3 sequences, around 15% seen once. Input material: blood. The source is a woman aged 18-35 years with Graves' hyperthyroidism.

The chain recombines TRBV29-1 with TRBJ2-2; D ambiguous. CDR1 is SQVTM and CDR2 is ANQGSEA in the germline V gene. The CDR3 length is 11 residues. V was trimmed by 6 bases and J by 5 bases, leaving 7 bases between them. In DNA form, the CDR3 reads TGCAGCGTGTCCCGGACCGGGGAGCTGTTTTTT. Its protein is CSVSRTGELFF.

This clonotype turned up a few times. J is TRBJ2-1 and V is TRBV19, with 8 bases fitting TRBD2. V dropped 1 base and J dropped 9; count of bases not matched to a gene: 5. Germline CDR1 reads LNHDA; CDR2 reads SQIVND (reference sequence). The CDR3 extends over 14 amino acids. The CDR3 sequence is CASSIAGGLSEQFF. CDR3 coding DNA: TGTGCCAGTAGTATAGCGGGAGGGCTGTCTGAGCAGTTCTTC.

This clonotype has at least ten counts. The chain has TRBV6-2 or TRBV6-3 and TRBJ1-4, with D possibly being TRBD1 (5 bases). CDR1 and CDR2 (germline): MNHEY, SVGEGT. Trimming took 5 bases from V and 5 from J, leaving 12 bases between them. CDR3 length: 14 amino acids. CDR3 DNA: TGTGCCAGCAGTCCCGGCCACAGGAATGAAAAACTGTTTTTT. Translated, it gives CASSPGHRNEKLFF.

This clonotype was counted only a few times. This CDR3 is CAWNAGWETQYF. CDR3 in DNA: TGTGCCTGGAACGCAGGGTGGGAGACCCAGTACTTC. The rearrangement uses TRBV30 and TRBJ2-5; the D gene is possibly TRBD1 (5 bases). The CDR3 runs to 12 residues. V shed 4 bases and J shed 5 bases, with 11 bases lying between them. The germline V gene encodes CDR1 GTSNPN and CDR2 SVGIG (reference sequence).